The 18 T cell receptor beta chains presented below share a single source sample, sequenced in a study of blood T cell repertoires in COVID-19. This table comes from immunoSEQ multiplex PCR, and its TCRdb copy is limited to in-frame clones, with some not included. The sample lists about 80,000 clones, 65% to 85% occurring once. The sample consisted of peripheral blood. These receptors originate from a man between 70 and 80 years old with active or convalescent COVID-19.

The chain couples TRBV19 to TRBJ1-2; a weak D match, TRBD1 (6 bases). With 6 bases removed from V and 5 bases from J, the gap between germline ends came to 13 bases. CDR1 is LNHDA, CDR2 SQIVND, per germline (reference sequence). CDR3 length: 13 residues. The CDR3 sequence is CASRDSRGYGYTF. The CDR3 DNA follows: TGTGCCAGTAGGGACAGCCGAGGGTATGGCTACACCTTC.

The chain links TRBV18 to TRBJ1-2, with D hard to call. Per germline, CDR1 KGHSH and CDR2 LQKENI. CDR3 length: 14 amino acids. Trimming left V 3 bases short and J 4 bases short, with 12 bases between. CDR3 protein: CASSPSSETYGYTF. DNA of the CDR3: TGTGCCAGCTCACCCAGTTCTGAAACCTATGGCTACACCTTC.

The chain recombines TRBV12-3 or TRBV12-4 with TRBJ2-7; no clear D gene. The CDR3 length is 13 residues. V lost 2 bases and J 7 bases, leaving 12 bases between the germline ends. CDR3 residues: CASSLSSFGEQYF. Written as DNA, the CDR3 is TGTGCCAGCAGTTTATCCAGTTTCGGGGAGCAGTACTTC.

The rearrangement uses TRBV6-5 and TRBJ2-1; TRBD1 is a possible D gene (6 bases). This CDR3 region has 14 residues. Germline CDR1 MNHEY, CDR2 SVGAGI. Trimming cost V 6 bases and J 3 bases, with 12 bases left between them. CDR3 coding DNA: TGTGCCAGCAGAAAGGACAGCGACTACAATGAGCAGTTCTTC. Translated, it gives CASRKDSDYNEQFF.

This chain connects TRBV4-1 to TRBJ2-7; TRBD2 matches 7 bases. CDR1 and CDR2 (germline): MGHRA, YSYEKL. CDR3 length: 17 amino acids. J gave up 3 bases and V 1 base, and 12 bases lay outside the gene matches. The CDR3 bases are TGCGCCAGCAGCCAAGCCACGAGCGTCGGGACTAACTACGAGCAGTACTTC. This codes for CASSQATSVGTNYEQYF.

The V and J genes are TRBV5-1 and TRBJ1-1; the D gene is possibly TRBD1 (5 bases). Germline V lookup: CDR1 SGHRS, CDR2 YFSETQ. CDR3 size: 15 residues. V was clipped by 2 bases and J by 2 bases, with 13 bases between them. CDR3 bases: TGCGCCAGCAGCTTTGCGGGGGGGACTAACACTGAAGCTTTCTTT. Translation gives CASSFAGGTNTEAFF. The entire variable domain, with the rest obtained from reference TRBV5-1 and TRBJ1-1, is as follows: KAGVTQTPRYLIKTRGQQVTLSCSPISGHRSVSWYQQTPGQGLQFLFEYFSETQRNKGNFPGRFSGRQFSNSRSEMNVSTLELGDSALYLCASSFAGGTNTEAFFGQGTRLTVV.

This chain links TRBV29-1 with TRBJ1-6, with 9 bases that match TRBD1. Germline V lookup: CDR1 SQVTM, CDR2 ANQGSEA. The CDR3 runs 15 residues. The J segment lost 6 bases and the V segment lost 3 bases, leaving 6 bases of the junction unmatched. The CDR3 protein is CSVDRQGVPNSPLHF. The CDR3 DNA is TGCAGCGTTGATCGACAGGGGGTACCTAATTCACCCCTCCACTTT.

This chain joins TRBV10-1 and TRBJ2-7, with a weak D call TRBD2 (5 bases). CDR1 and CDR2 (germline): WNHNN, SYGVQD (reference sequence). This CDR3 region has 15 residues. Trimming cost V 2 bases and J 3 bases, with 14 bases left between them. CDR3 protein: CASSEGSRGFYEQYF. As DNA, the CDR3 is TGCGCCAGCAGTGAGGGGAGCAGAGGTTTCTACGAGCAGTACTTC.

The rearrangement joins TRBV7-9 to TRBJ2-3; 16 positions agree with TRBD2. The CDR3 covers 16 residues. J was trimmed by 3 bases and V by 11 bases; bases with no gene match: 8. Looked up from germline, CDR1 is SEHNR and CDR2 is FQNEAQ (reference sequence). The CDR3: CAGTSGGAGETDTQYF. CDR3 DNA sequence: TGTGCCGGGACTAGCGGGGGGGCAGGCGAGACAGATACGCAGTATTTT.

This clone was seen just once. This sequence joins TRBV12-3 or TRBV12-4 and TRBJ1-5; tentatively, D is TRBD1 (5 bases). The ends were cut back, 5 bases at V and 6 bases at J, with 8 bases in the middle. The CDR3 is 12 amino acids. The CDR3 DNA follows: TGTGCCAGCAGTATGGGGGGTCAGCCCCAGCATTTT. Encoded protein: CASSMGGQPQHF.

Ten or more counts support this clone. The chain links TRBV28 to TRBJ2-5, with D possibly being TRBD1 (6 bases). CDR1 and CDR2 from the germline V gene are MDHEN and SYDVKM. The CDR3 is 13 residues long. V was clipped by 5 bases and J by 5 bases, with 12 bases between them. The CDR3 region is CASSRATGETQYF. CDR3 in DNA: TGTGCCAGCAGTCGAGCAACAGGGGAGACCCAGTACTTC.

This rearrangement joins TRBV6-6 to TRBJ1-2; no definite D call. Trimming took 2 bases from V and 3 from J, leaving 10 bases between them. Looked up from germline, CDR1 is MNHNY and CDR2 is SVGAGI (reference sequence). CDR3 size: 14 residues. CDR3 region: CASSYEGADYGYTF. For the CDR3, the DNA is TGTGCCAGCAGTTACGAAGGAGCGGACTATGGCTACACCTTC.

This chain uses TRBV30 with TRBJ2-3; D might be TRBD1 (6 bases). Trimming took off 5 bases at V and 2 bases at J, with 11 bases between the two ends. The CDR3 loop spans 13 amino acids. Germline CDR1 and CDR2: GTSNPN and SVGIG (reference sequence). The CDR3 here is CAWAYRVTDTQYF. The CDR3 DNA follows: TGTGCCTGGGCTTACAGGGTCACAGATACGCAGTATTTT.

The V call is TRBV18, the J call TRBJ1-2; the D gene is possibly TRBD1 (5 bases). CDR3 length equals 17 residues. The V end lost 4 bases, the J end lost 8 bases, and 26 bases lay between the germline ends. The V gene's germline CDR1 is KGHSH and CDR2 LQKENI. CDR3 in amino acids: CASSHGGYTDLELGYTF. CDR3 bases: TGTGCCAGCTCACACGGGGGGTATACGGATCTCGAATTGGGCTACACCTTC.

This clone was detected only once. V gene TRBV23-1 combines with J gene TRBJ1-1, with 7 bases fitting TRBD1. TRBV23-1 is an open reading frame whose function is uncertain. J lost 4 bases, V lost 4 bases, and 9 bases had no gene match. CDR3 size: 15 residues. The chain's CDR3 is CASSPRQGMSTEAFF. The CDR3, as DNA: TGCGCCAGCAGTCCCAGACAGGGAATGAGCACTGAAGCTTTCTTT.

V gene TRBV9 combines with J gene TRBJ2-5, with 13 positions matching TRBD2. Germline CDR1 SGDLS, CDR2 YYNGEE. The CDR3 is made up of 16 amino acids. Trimming at V came to 4 bases and at J to 1 base, leaving 4 bases not matched to a gene. The CDR3 loop is CASSHGTSGAQETQYF. Written as DNA, the CDR3 is TGTGCCAGCAGCCACGGGACTAGCGGGGCCCAAGAGACCCAGTACTTC. The full variable domain, rest sourced from reference TRBV9 and TRBJ2-5, is DSGVTQTPKHLITATGQRVTLRCSPRSGDLSVYWYQQSLDQGLQFLIQYYNGEERAKGNILERFSAQQFPDLHSELNLSSLELGDSALYFCASSHGTSGAQETQYFGPGTRLLVL.

The V gene is TRBV2, the J gene TRBJ1-3; 7 bases are a match to TRBD1. CDR3 size: 13 residues. The V segment lost 6 bases and the J segment 8 bases; nucleotides outside the gene matches: 7. From germline, CDR1 is SNHLY and CDR2 FYNNEI. The CDR3 spells CASRPGQLDTIYF. The CDR3, as DNA: TGTGCCAGCAGGCCGGGACAGTTGGACACCATATATTTT.

The V call is TRBV7-9, the J call TRBJ2-5, with 11 bases lining up with TRBD1. The CDR3 contains 14 residues. J lost 4 bases, V lost 3 bases, and 1 base had no gene match. The V gene's germline CDR1 is SEHNR and CDR2 FQNEAQ (reference sequence). The CDR3 nucleotides are TGTGCCAGCAGCTTTGGGACAGGGGGAGAGACCCAGTACTTC. The encoded protein is CASSFGTGGETQYF.